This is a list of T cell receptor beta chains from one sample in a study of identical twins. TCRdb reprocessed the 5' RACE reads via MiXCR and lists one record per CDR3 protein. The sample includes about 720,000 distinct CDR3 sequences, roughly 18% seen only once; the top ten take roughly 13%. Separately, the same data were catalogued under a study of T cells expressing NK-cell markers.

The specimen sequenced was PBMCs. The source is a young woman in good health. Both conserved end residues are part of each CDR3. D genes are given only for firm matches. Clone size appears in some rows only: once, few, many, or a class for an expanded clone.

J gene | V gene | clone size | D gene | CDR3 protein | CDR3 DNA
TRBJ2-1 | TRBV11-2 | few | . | CASSLLVAPGLGQFF | TGTGCCAGCAGCTTATTGGTAGCGCCGGGTCTGGGGCAGTTCTTC
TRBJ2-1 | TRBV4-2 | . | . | CASSQTLRRAQFF | TGTGCCAGCAGCCAGACCTTGAGGAGAGCCCAGTTCTTC
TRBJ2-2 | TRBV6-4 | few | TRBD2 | CASSETSDTGELFF | TGTGCCAGCAGTGAGACTAGCGACACCGGGGAGCTGTTTTTT
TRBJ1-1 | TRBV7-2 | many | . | CASSFGAGGITEAFF | TGTGCCAGCAGCTTTGGGGCTGGGGGTATCACTGAAGCTTTCTTT
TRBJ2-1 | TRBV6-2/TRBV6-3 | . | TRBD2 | CASSYPKASGGLSSYNEQFF | TGTGCCAGCAGTTACCCTAAAGCTAGCGGGGGGCTCAGCTCCTACAATGAGCAGTTCTTC
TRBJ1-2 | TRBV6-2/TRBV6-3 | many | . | CASGTSYGYTF | TGTGCCAGCGGGACATCTTACGGCTACACCTTC
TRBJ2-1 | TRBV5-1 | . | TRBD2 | CASSLEPGLAGGEQFF | TGCGCCAGCAGCTTGGAACCGGGACTAGCGGGAGGTGAGCAGTTCTTC
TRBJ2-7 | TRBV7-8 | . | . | CASSLIGSHMGEQYF | TGTGCCAGCAGCTTGATCGGATCCCACATGGGAGAGCAGTACTTC
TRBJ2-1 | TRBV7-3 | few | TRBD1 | CASSPLVGTGGNNEQFF | TGTGCCAGCAGCCCCCTCGTCGGGACAGGGGGGAACAATGAGCAGTTCTTC
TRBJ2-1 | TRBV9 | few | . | CASSMDSMGKGEQFF | TGTGCCAGCAGCATGGATAGCATGGGCAAAGGTGAGCAGTTCTTC
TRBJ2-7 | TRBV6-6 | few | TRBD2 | CASSPSGTTEQYF | TGTGCCAGCAGTCCTAGCGGGACGACCGAGCAGTACTTC
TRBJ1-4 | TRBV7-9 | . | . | CASSLLGFGEKLFF | TGTGCCAGCAGCTTACTAGGATTCGGAGAAAAACTGTTTTTT
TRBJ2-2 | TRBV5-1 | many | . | CASNPNGGDTGELFF | TGCGCCAGCAACCCTAATGGGGGCGACACCGGGGAGCTGTTTTTT
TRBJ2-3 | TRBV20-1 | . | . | CSALKGGQGDTQYF | TGCAGTGCACTTAAAGGGGGGCAAGGGGATACGCAGTATTTT
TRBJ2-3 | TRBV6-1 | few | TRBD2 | CASRKLAGSFGDTQYF | TGTGCCAGCAGGAAATTAGCGGGAAGCTTTGGAGATACGCAGTATTTT
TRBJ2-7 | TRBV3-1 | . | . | CASSRLSGASEQYF | TGTGCCAGCAGCCGACTGTCAGGGGCGAGTGAGCAGTACTTC
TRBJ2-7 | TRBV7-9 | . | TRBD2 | CASSPRGSGDSYEQYF | TGTGCCAGCAGCCCCCGGGGTAGCGGGGATTCCTACGAGCAGTACTTC
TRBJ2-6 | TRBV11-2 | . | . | CASSLGVVLGPRAGANVLTF | TGTGCCAGCAGCTTAGGCGTTGTACTGGGTCCTAGGGCTGGGGCCAACGTCCTGACTTTC
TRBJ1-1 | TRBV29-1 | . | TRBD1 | CSVKTGVQVNEAFF | TGCAGCGTGAAAACAGGGGTTCAGGTTAATGAAGCTTTCTTT
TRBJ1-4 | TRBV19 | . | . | CASRHNRRNNEKLFF | TGTGCCAGTAGGCATAACAGGCGGAATAATGAAAAACTGTTTTTT
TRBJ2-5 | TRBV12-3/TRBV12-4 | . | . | CASTAVRGETQYF | TGTGCCAGCACTGCTGTGAGGGGGGAGACCCAGTACTTC
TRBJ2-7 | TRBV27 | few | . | CASKGGYEQYF | TGTGCCAGCAAGGGGGGCTACGAGCAGTACTTC
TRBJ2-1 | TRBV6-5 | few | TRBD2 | CASSYEAGGVGEQFF | TGTGCCAGCAGTTACGAAGCGGGAGGGGTCGGTGAGCAGTTCTTC
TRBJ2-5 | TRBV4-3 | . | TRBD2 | CAFKPAGVETQYF | TGCGCTTTCAAACCTGCGGGGGTCGAGACCCAGTACTTC
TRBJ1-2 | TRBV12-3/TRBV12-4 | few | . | CASSSRSDYTF | TGTGCCAGCAGTTCGAGGTCGGACTACACCTTC
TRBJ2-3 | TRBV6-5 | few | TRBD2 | CASSDSTSGLTDTQYF | TGTGCCAGCAGTGACTCTACTAGCGGGCTCACAGATACGCAGTATTTT
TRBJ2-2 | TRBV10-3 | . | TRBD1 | CAISELSQGADTGELFF | TGTGCCATCAGTGAGCTGTCTCAGGGGGCGGACACCGGGGAGCTGTTTTTT
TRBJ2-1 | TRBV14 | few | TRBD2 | CASTPGLAGGVSEQFF | TGTGCCAGCACCCCGGGACTAGCGGGAGGAGTAAGTGAGCAGTTCTTC
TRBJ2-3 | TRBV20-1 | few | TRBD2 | CSASDAGGITDTQYF | TGCAGTGCTAGTGATGCGGGGGGGATCACAGATACGCAGTATTTT
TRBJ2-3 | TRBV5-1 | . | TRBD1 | CASSLVATGKGADTQYF | TGCGCCAGCAGCTTGGTTGCGACAGGGAAGGGCGCAGATACGCAGTATTTT
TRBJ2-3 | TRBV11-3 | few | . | CASSLDLAQYF | TGTGCCAGCAGCTTAGACTTAGCGCAGTATTTT
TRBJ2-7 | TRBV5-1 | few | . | CASSLGVLWYF | TGCGCCAGCAGCTTGGGGGTGCTCTGGTACTTC
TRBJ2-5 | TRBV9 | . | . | CASSPRTAETQYF | TGTGCCAGCAGCCCCCGGACTGCGGAGACCCAGTACTTC
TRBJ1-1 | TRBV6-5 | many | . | CASSYGTEAFF | TGTGCCAGCAGTTACGGCACTGAAGCTTTCTTT
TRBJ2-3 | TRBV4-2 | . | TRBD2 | CASSQDGSGGAGDTQYF | TGTGCCAGCAGCCAAGATGGTAGCGGGGGGGCCGGTGATACGCAGTATTTT